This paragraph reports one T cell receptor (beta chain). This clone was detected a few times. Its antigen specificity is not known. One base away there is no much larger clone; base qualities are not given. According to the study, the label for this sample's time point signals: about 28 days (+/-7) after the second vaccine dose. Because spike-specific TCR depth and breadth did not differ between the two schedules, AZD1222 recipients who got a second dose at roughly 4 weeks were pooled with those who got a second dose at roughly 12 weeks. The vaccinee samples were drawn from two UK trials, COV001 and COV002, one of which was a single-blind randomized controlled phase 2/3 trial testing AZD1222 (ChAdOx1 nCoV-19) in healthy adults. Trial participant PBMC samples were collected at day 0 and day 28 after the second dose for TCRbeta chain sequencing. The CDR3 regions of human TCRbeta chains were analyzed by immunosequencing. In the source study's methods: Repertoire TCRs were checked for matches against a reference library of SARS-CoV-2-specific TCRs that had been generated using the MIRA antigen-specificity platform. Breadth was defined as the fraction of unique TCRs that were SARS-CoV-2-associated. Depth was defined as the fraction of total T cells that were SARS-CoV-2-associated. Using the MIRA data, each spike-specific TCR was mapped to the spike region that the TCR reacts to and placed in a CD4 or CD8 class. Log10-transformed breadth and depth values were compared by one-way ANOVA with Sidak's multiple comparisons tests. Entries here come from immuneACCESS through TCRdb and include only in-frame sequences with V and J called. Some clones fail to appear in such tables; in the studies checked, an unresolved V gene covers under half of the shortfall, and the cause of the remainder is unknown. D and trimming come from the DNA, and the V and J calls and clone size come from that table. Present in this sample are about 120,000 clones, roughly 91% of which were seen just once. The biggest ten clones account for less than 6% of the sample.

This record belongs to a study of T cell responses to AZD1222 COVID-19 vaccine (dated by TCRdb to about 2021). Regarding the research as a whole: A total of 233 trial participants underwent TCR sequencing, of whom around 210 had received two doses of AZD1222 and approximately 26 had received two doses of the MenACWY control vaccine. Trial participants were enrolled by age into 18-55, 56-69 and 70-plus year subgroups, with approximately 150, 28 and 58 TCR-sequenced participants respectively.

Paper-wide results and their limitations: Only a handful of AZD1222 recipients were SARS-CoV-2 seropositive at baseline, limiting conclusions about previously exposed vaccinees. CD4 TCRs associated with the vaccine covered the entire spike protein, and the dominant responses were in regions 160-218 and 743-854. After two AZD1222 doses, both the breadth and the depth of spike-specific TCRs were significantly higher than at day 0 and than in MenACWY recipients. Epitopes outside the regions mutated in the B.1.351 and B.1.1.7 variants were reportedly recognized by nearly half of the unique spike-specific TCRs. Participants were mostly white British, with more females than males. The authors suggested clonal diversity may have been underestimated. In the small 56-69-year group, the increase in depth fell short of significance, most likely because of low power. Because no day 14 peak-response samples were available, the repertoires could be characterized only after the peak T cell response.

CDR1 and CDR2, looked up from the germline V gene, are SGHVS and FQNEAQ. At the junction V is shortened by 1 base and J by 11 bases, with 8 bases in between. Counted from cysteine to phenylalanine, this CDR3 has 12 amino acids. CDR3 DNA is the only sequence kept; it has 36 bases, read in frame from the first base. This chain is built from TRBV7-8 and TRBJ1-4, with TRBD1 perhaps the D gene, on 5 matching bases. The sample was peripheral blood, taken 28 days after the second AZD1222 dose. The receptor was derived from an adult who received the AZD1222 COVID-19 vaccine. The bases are TGTGCCAGCAGCTTAGGAGACAGCAAACTGTTTTTT. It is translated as CASSLGDSKLFF.